This passage covers 20 T cell receptor beta chains from one sample sequenced in a study of memory CD4+ T cells and cytomegalovirus serostatus. Using immunoSEQ multiplex PCR, the repertoire was profiled, and TCRdb retains in-frame clones only, with some absent. This sample yields some 59,000 clones, of which approximately 78% are seen a single time; more than 0.8% belongs to the top ten. The sort gate was single viable CD3+CD4+CD8-CD45RO+ cells for memory CD4+ T cells. The sequenced sample consisted of memory CD4+ T cells from blood. The receptor set was obtained from an adult in good health and CMV-seronegative.

The V call is TRBV7-6, the J call TRBJ2-2, with unresolved D. The germline V gene encodes CDR1 SGHVS and CDR2 FNYEAQ. CDR3 length equals 17 residues. V lost 0 bases, J lost 6 bases, and 17 bases lay in between. CDR3 loop: CASSLAIAGPVAGELFF. In nucleotides, the CDR3 is TGTGCCAGCAGCTTAGCGATTGCCGGCCCGGTAGCCGGGGAGCTGTTTTTT.

This sequence joins TRBV6-5 and TRBJ1-1; D is unresolved. Germline CDR1 reads MNHEY; CDR2 reads SVGAGI. V lost 0 bases to trimming and J lost 7 bases, with 6 bases between them. This CDR3 spans 12 amino acids. The CDR3 is CASSYSGNEAFF. The DNA of the CDR3 is TGTGCCAGCAGTTACTCCGGGAATGAAGCTTTCTTT.

This rearrangement joins TRBV11-2 to TRBJ2-1; D is unclear. Germline CDR1 is SGHAT and CDR2 is FQNNGV. CDR3 size: 14 residues. The germline V and J ends were trimmed by 0 bases and 2 bases, with 5 bases remaining between them. CDR3 nucleotides: TGTGCCAGCAGCTTAGAATCGACCTACAATGAGCAGTTCTTC. As protein: CASSLESTYNEQFF.

This clone is medium-sized (0.01 to 0.1%) by share. The gene calls are TRBV6-5 and TRBJ2-2; TRBD1 aligns across 8 bases. This CDR3 spans 13 amino acids. V shed 6 bases and J 4 bases; nucleotides not matched to a gene: 1. Per the germline V gene, CDR1 is MNHEY and CDR2 is SVGAGI. This chain's CDR3 is CASRQGGTGELFF. The CDR3 DNA follows: TGTGCCAGCAGACAGGGGGGCACCGGGGAGCTGTTTTTT.

CDR3 residues: CASRRQGAFYEQYF. CDR3 in DNA: TGCGCCAGCAGGAGACAGGGGGCATTCTACGAGCAGTACTTC. The rearrangement joins TRBV10-2 to TRBJ2-7; 10 bases agree with TRBD1. The trim removed 6 bases at V and 3 bases at J, leaving 5 bases unmatched. Germline lookup yields CDR1 WSHSY and CDR2 SAAADI. This CDR3 has 14 residues.

The V and J genes are TRBV6-5 and TRBJ1-1; possibly TRBD1 for D (5 bases). V dropped 4 bases and J dropped 4 bases, with 7 bases sitting between them. CDR3 size: 12 residues. The germline V gene has CDR1 MNHEY and CDR2 SVGAGI. The CDR3 loop is CASSSGGTEAFF. CDR3 DNA: TGTGCCAGCAGTTCGGGGGGCACTGAAGCTTTCTTT.

The V and J genes are TRBV14 and TRBJ2-3; 7 nucleotides line up with TRBD1. V lost 1 base and J lost 0; bases outside the gene matches: 13. The germline gives CDR1 SGHDN, CDR2 FVKESK. CDR3 length: 19 residues. The CDR3, as DNA: TGTGCCAGCAGCCAAGGAGACAGGGAGTTCTCGTCTAGCACAGATACGCAGTATTTT. Translation: CASSQGDREFSSSTDTQYF.

The V gene is TRBV28, the J gene TRBJ1-2, with D possibly being TRBD1 (6 bases). The length of the CDR3 is 15 residues. V lost 7 bases and J 7 bases, leaving 22 bases between the germline ends. Germline V gene lookup returns CDR1 MDHEN and CDR2 SYDVKM. In nucleotides, the CDR3 is TGTGCCAGCACAGGGGCGGGACTCATACCCCGTGGCTACACCTTC. Translating gives CASTGAGLIPRGYTF.

There are a few counts of this clone. This sequence joins TRBV20-1 and TRBJ1-1; no definite D call. Germline CDR1 and CDR2: DFQATT and SNEGSKA (reference sequence). This CDR3 region has 11 residues. V was clipped by 3 bases and J by 8 bases, with 10 bases between them. Here the CDR3 DNA reads TGCAGTGCTAGTAGCTCGTCCGAAGCTTTCTTT. Amino acid sequence: CSASSSSEAFF.

The chain couples TRBV30 to TRBJ2-3; 7 positions agree with TRBD2. Losses at the gene ends were 6 bases for V and 3 bases for J; bases not matched to a gene: 12. CDR3 length: 15 residues. From germline, CDR1 is GTSNPN and CDR2 SVGIG (reference sequence). As DNA, the CDR3 is TGTGCCTGCCGAACCTTACCCGGGGGGACAGATACGCAGTATTTT. Translated: CACRTLPGGTDTQYF. The full variable domain, completed using reference TRBV30 and TRBJ2-3, is SQTIHQWPATLVQPVGSPLSLECTVEGTSNPNLYWYRQAAGRGLQLLFYSVGIGQISSEVPQNLSASRPQDRQFILSSKKLLLSDSGFYLCACRTLPGGTDTQYFGPGTRLTVL.

The chain couples TRBV18 to TRBJ2-2; perhaps TRBD1 as D (6 bases). The germline gives CDR1 KGHSH, CDR2 LQKENI. CDR3 size: 16 residues. Deletions cut 3 bases from V and 0 bases from J, with 11 bases between. Here the CDR3 DNA reads TGTGCCAGCTCACCCGGACAGAAATCGAACACCGGGGAGCTGTTTTTT. Protein sequence: CASSPGQKSNTGELFF.

The chain is built from TRBV19 and TRBJ2-1, with a tentative D call TRBD2 (5 bases). There are 13 residues in the CDR3. Trimming pared 3 bases from V and 7 bases from J, leaving 10 bases between. CDR1 is LNHDA, CDR2 SQIVND, per germline (reference sequence). The CDR3 region is CASSIRTLNEQFF. The CDR3 coding sequence is TGTGCCAGTAGTATCCGGACTCTGAATGAGCAGTTCTTC.

CDR3 DNA sequence: TGCGCCAGCAGCGGATCCGGGACTAGGGGTACAGATACGCAGTATTTT. Translation: CASSGSGTRGTDTQYF. This sequence joins TRBV5-1 and TRBJ2-3, with TRBD2 identical over 8 bases. The CDR3 runs to 16 residues. The germline V gene encodes CDR1 SGHRS and CDR2 YFSETQ. The ends lost 4 bases at V and 3 bases at J; junction bases unmatched: 10.

The rearrangement links TRBV6-5 to TRBJ1-2; the D is unclear. CDR3 size: 14 residues. Per the germline V gene, CDR1 is MNHEY and CDR2 is SVGAGI. The germline V and J ends were trimmed by 0 bases and 4 bases, with 9 bases remaining between them. DNA for the CDR3: TGTGCCAGCAGTTACTCGATTGGTACCTATGGCTACACCTTC. It is translated as CASSYSIGTYGYTF.

The chain combines TRBV25-1 with TRBJ1-2, with D hard to call. Germline assignment: CDR1 MGHDK and CDR2 SYGVNS. This CDR3 has 12 residues. V was pared by 3 bases and J by 7 bases, with 9 bases between. CDR3 nucleotide sequence: TGTGCCAGCAGTGATTTAATTGGTGGCTACACCTTC. It is translated as CASSDLIGGYTF.

The chain couples TRBV5-1 to TRBJ2-1; D remains ambiguous. Germline-derived CDR1 and CDR2 are SGHRS and YFSETQ. The germline V and J ends were trimmed by 0 bases and 1 base, with 11 bases remaining between them. The CDR3 has 16 residues. CDR3: CASSLAGLGSYNEQFF. The CDR3 bases are TGCGCCAGCAGCTTGGCAGGCCTTGGATCCTACAATGAGCAGTTCTTC.

V gene TRBV5-1 combines with J gene TRBJ2-5; 7 bases line up with TRBD1. Looked up from germline, CDR1 is SGHRS and CDR2 is YFSETQ. The CDR3 covers 15 residues. With 4 bases clipped from V and 1 base from J, the junction kept 7 bases outside the gene matches. The CDR3 region has the DNA TGCGCCAGCAGCAAAACGGGACAGATCCAAGAGACCCAGTACTTC. It codes for CASSKTGQIQETQYF.

This clone appeared once. V is TRBV6-5 and J is TRBJ1-1, with a tentative D call TRBD1 (6 bases). Trimming stripped 6 bases from V and 1 base from J, with 12 bases between. Germline V gene lookup returns CDR1 MNHEY and CDR2 SVGAGI. This CDR3 has 14 amino acids. The CDR3 coding sequence is TGTGCCAGCAGCTCCCAGACAGGGAACACTGAAGCTTTCTTT. Amino acids: CASSSQTGNTEAFF.

This clone was observed a single time. The chain links TRBV6-5 to TRBJ2-1, with 9 positions matching TRBD1. This CDR3 contains 16 residues. The germline V gene has CDR1 MNHEY and CDR2 SVGAGI. With V trimmed by 0 bases and J by 7 bases, 7 bases remained unmatched. CDR3 loop: CASSYSTGGGLNEQFF. The CDR3 region has the DNA TGTGCCAGCAGTTACTCGACAGGGGGGGGGTTAAATGAGCAGTTCTTC.

The gene calls are TRBV9 and TRBJ1-1, with D uncertain. The CDR3 runs to 13 residues. CDR1 and CDR2 (germline): SGDLS, YYNGEE. V lost 4 bases to trimming and J lost 4 bases, with 11 bases between them. The CDR3 sequence is CASSSERGTEAFF. The DNA of the CDR3 is TGTGCCAGCAGCTCCGAGCGAGGCACTGAAGCTTTCTTT.